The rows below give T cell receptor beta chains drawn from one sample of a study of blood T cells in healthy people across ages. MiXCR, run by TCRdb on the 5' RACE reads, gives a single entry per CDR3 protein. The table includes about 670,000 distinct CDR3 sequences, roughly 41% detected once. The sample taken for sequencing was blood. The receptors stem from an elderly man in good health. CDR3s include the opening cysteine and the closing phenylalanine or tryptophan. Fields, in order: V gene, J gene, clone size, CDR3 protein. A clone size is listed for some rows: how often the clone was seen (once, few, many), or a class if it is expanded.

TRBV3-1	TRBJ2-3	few	CASSPYRTSSTDTQYF
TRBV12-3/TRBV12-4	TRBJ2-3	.	CASSPRTSGTSDTQYF
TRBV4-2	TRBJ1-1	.	CACSQEKGFTEAFF
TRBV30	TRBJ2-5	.	CAGSGGKTQYF
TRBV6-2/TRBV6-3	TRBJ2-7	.	CASSSTGVGSYEQYF
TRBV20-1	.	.	CSAPWTGRGVYEQYF
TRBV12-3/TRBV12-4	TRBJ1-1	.	CASSLGYKNTEAFF
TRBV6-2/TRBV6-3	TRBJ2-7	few	CASRSTDTSGRYEQYF
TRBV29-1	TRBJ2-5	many	CSVEDRRQGWETQYF
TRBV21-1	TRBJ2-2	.	CASSKDLAGEPRELFF
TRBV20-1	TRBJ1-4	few	CSATGQGADEKLFF
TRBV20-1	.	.	CSARDSGTGGLSGEQYF
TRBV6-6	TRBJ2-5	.	CASSYSRGRLETQYF
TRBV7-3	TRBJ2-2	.	CASSPRVTGELFF
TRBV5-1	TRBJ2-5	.	CASSPGTKLTLSQYF
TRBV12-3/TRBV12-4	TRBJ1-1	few	CASTPGYTEAFF
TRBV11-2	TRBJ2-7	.	CASSPQGLGSYEQYF
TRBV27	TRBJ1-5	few	CASSLSGTSNQPQHF
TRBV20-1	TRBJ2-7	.	CSARGDGEQYF
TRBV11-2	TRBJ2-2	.	CASGKPPTGANTGELFF
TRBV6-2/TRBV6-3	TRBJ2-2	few	CASSYHSGRNTGELFF
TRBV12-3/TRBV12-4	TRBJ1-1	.	CASSLGQGGVRTEAFF
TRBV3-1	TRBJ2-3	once	CASSPNVAGGSTDTQYF